These T cell receptor beta chains were read from a single sample in a study of blood T cell repertoires in COVID-19. Clones were sequenced by immunoSEQ multiplex PCR, and TCRdb holds only the in-frame ones, with some missing. The sample yields around 160,000 clones, 82% seen once. The specimen sequenced was peripheral blood. The source is a human donor with acute or convalescent COVID-19. The donor label of this sample is uncertain. CDR3s include the opening cysteine and the closing phenylalanine or tryptophan. A D gene is named only where the DNA matches it firmly. The size field is filled for only some rows; it gives once, few, many or a size class.

D gene	V gene	J gene	clone size	CDR3 protein	CDR3 DNA
.	TRBV7-8	TRBJ2-4	.	CASSRNQGSLGAAKNIQYF	TGTGCCAGCAGCCGAAACCAGGGTTCCCTAGGGGCTGCCAAAAACATTCAGTACTTC
TRBD2	TRBV7-2	TRBJ2-3	.	CASSGGATDTQYF	TGTGCCAGTAGCGGGGGGGCCACAGATACGCAGTATTTT
.	TRBV5-4	TRBJ2-6	.	CASSPPGAGYGANVLTF	TGTGCCAGCAGCCCACCAGGCGCCGGTTACGGGGCCAACGTCCTGACTTTC
.	TRBV30	TRBJ2-5	.	CAWSGSAGETQYF	TGTGCCTGGAGTGGTTCCGCGGGAGAGACCCAGTACTTC
.	TRBV30	TRBJ2-3	.	CAWSAGASTDTQYF	TGTGCCTGGAGTGCAGGGGCTAGCACAGATACGCAGTATTTT
.	TRBV5-1	TRBJ1-2	.	CASSLDGGAPGYTF	TGCGCCAGCAGCTTGGATGGGGGGGCGCCTGGCTACACCTTC
TRBD2	TRBV7-7	TRBJ2-1	.	CASSLLLAGDGEQFF	TGTGCTAGCAGCTTACTACTAGCGGGTGACGGGGAGCAGTTCTTC
.	TRBV10-1	TRBJ2-1	.	CASSESGQHYNEQFF	TGCGCCAGCAGTGAGTCCGGACAGCACTACAATGAGCAGTTCTTC
TRBD1	TRBV3-1/TRBV3-2	TRBJ2-6	.	CASSRRQGSRGANVLTF	TGTGCCAGCAGCCGCCGACAGGGGTCGAGGGGGGCCAACGTCCTGACTTTC
TRBD1	TRBV6-5	TRBJ1-6	few	CASRDRGRSPLHF	TGTGCCAGCAGAGACAGGGGGAGATCACCCCTCCACTTT
.	TRBV7-9	TRBJ1-4	.	CASSLDGRGEKLFF	TGTGCCAGCAGCTTAGATGGACGAGGGGAAAAACTGTTTTTT
.	TRBV19	TRBJ1-4	.	CASSNPGQTTTNEKLFF	TGTGCCAGTAGCAACCCGGGACAAACGACAACTAATGAAAAACTGTTTTTT
TRBD1	TRBV5-4	TRBJ1-2	.	CASSLQGAGTGYTF	TGTGCCAGCAGCTTGCAGGGGGCCGGAACGGGCTACACCTTC
TRBD1	TRBV5-4	TRBJ1-3	.	CASSPGQGNSGNTIYF	TGTGCCAGCAGCCCGGGACAGGGGAACTCTGGAAACACCATATATTTT
.	TRBV4-1	TRBJ1-1	.	CASSQETGRTFF	TGCGCCAGCAGCCAAGAAACAGGGCGGACTTTCTTT
TRBD1	TRBV4-3	TRBJ2-7	.	CASSQDYSNDRVGEQYF	TGCGCCAGCAGCCAAGATTACAGCAACGACAGGGTGGGCGAGCAGTACTTC
.	TRBV4-1	TRBJ1-1	.	CASSQVTVMNTEAFF	TGCGCCAGCAGCCAAGTCACAGTTATGAACACTGAAGCTTTCTTT
.	TRBV25-1	TRBJ2-5	.	CASSEYPGETQYF	TGTGCCAGCAGTGAATACCCGGGGGAGACCCAGTACTTC
TRBD1	TRBV10-3	TRBJ1-5	.	CAISEGGTGVYQPQHF	TGTGCCATCAGTGAGGGAGGGACAGGGGTGTATCAGCCCCAGCATTTT
.	TRBV6-5	TRBJ1-2	.	CASSPDRRAGYGYTF	TGTGCCAGCAGTCCTGATCGGCGGGCAGGATATGGCTACACCTTC
.	TRBV15	TRBJ1-4	.	CATSKLATNEKLFF	TGTGCCACCAGCAAGCTTGCAACTAATGAAAAACTGTTTTTT
TRBD1	TRBV3-1/TRBV3-2	TRBJ1-6	once	CASSPGDWDRGGVPSPLHF	TGTGCCAGCAGCCCCGGGGACTGGGACAGGGGTGGGGTGCCCTCACCCCTCCACTTT
TRBD1	TRBV19	TRBJ1-2	.	CASSAVPGGANGYTF	TGTGCCAGTAGTGCGGTTCCAGGGGGCGCGAATGGCTACACCTTC
.	TRBV18	TRBJ1-2	.	CASSPRDTNYGYTF	TGTGCCAGCTCACCACGGGACACCAACTATGGCTACACCTTC